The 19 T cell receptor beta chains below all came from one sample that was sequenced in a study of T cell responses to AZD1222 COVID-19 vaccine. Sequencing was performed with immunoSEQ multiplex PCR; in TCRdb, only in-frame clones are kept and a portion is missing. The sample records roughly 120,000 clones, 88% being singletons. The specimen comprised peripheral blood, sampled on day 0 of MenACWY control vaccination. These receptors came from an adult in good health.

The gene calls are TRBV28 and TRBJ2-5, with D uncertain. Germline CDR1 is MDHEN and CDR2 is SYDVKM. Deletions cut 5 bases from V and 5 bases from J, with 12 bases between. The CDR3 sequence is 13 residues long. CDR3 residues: CASSIYGRETQYF. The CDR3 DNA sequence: TGTGCCAGCAGTATTTATGGGCGGGAGACCCAGTACTTC.

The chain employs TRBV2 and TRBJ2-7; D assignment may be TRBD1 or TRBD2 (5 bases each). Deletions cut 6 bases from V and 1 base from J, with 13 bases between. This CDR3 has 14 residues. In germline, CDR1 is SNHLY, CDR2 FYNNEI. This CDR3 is CASRRDAPSYEQYF. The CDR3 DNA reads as TGTGCCAGCAGAAGGGACGCTCCATCCTACGAGCAGTACTTC.

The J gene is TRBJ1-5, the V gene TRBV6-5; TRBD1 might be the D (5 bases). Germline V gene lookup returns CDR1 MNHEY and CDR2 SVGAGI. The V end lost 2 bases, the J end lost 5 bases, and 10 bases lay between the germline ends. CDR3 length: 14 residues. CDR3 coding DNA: TGTGCCAGCAGTTACGACCAGGGAGATCAGCCCCAGCATTTT. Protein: CASSYDQGDQPQHF.

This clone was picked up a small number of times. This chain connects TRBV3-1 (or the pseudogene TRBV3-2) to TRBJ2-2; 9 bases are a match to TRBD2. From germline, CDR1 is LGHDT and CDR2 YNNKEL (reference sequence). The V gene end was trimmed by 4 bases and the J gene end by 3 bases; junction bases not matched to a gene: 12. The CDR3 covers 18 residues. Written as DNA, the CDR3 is TGTGCCAGCAGCCTGCTTCTCCGACTAGCGGAAGACACCGGGGAGCTGTTTTTT. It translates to CASSLLLRLAEDTGELFF.

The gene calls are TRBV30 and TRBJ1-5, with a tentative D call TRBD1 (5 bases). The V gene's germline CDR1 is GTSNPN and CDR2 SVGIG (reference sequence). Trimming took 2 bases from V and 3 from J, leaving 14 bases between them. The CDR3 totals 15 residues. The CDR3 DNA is TGTGCCTGGAGTCCTCTCGACAGCCCCAATCAGCCCCAGCATTTT. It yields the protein CAWSPLDSPNQPQHF.

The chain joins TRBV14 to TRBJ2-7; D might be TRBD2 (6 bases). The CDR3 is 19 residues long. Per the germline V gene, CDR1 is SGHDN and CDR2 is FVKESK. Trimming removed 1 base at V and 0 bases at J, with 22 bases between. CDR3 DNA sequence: TGTGCCAGCAGCCAAGCCCTCCCGTCCCGTCCGGGGGACTCCTACGAGCAGTACTTC. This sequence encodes CASSQALPSRPGDSYEQYF.

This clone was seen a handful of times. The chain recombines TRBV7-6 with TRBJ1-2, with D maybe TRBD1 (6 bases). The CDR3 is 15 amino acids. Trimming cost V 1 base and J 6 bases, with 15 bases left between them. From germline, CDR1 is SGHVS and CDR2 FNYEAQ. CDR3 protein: CASSLEVRGAHGYTF. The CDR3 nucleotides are TGTGCCAGCAGCTTAGAGGTCCGGGGGGCGCATGGCTACACCTTC.

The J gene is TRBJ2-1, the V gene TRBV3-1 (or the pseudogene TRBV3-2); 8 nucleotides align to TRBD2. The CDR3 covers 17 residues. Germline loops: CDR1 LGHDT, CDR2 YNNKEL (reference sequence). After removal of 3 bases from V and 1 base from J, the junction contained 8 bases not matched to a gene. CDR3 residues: CASSQKGGGRSYNEQFF. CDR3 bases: TGTGCCAGCAGCCAGAAAGGTGGCGGGAGGTCCTACAATGAGCAGTTCTTC.

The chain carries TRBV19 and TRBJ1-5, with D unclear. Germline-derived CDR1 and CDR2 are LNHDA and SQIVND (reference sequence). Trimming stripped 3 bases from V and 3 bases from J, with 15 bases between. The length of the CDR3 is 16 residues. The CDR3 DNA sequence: TGTGCCAGTAGTATTGTGGGTCGGGTTGCCAATCAGCCCCAGCATTTT. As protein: CASSIVGRVANQPQHF.

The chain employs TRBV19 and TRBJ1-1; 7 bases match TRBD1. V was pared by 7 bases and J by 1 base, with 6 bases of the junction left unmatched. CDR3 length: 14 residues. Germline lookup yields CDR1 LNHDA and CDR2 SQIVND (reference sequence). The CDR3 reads CASIRGQQNTEAFF. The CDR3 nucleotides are TGTGCCAGTATCCGGGGACAGCAGAACACTGAAGCTTTCTTT.

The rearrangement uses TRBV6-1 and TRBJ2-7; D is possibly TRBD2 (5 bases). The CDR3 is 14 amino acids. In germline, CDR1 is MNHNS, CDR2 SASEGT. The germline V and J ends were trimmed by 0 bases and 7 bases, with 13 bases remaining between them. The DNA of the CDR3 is TGTGCCAGCAGTGAAGCGTCGGGGTTTTGGGAGCAGTACTTC. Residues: CASSEASGFWEQYF.

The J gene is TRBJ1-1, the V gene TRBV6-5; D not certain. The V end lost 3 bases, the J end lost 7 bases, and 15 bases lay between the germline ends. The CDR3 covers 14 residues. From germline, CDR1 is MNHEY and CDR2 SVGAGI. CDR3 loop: CASSYSTLTYEAFF. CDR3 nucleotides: TGTGCCAGCAGTTATTCGACTTTGACGTATGAAGCTTTCTTT.

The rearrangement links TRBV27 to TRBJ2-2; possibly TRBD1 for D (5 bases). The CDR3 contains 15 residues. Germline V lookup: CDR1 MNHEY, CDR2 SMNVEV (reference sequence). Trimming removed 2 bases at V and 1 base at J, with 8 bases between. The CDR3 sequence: CASSLSRVNTGELFF. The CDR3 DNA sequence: TGTGCCAGCAGTTTAAGCAGGGTGAACACCGGGGAGCTGTTTTTT.

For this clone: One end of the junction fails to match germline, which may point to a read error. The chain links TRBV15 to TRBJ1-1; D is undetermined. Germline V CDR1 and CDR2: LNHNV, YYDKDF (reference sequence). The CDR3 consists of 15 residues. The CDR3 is CATSRDLIGRTEAFF. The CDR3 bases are TGTGCCACCAGCCGAGACCTTATCGGGAGGACTGAAGCTTTCTTT. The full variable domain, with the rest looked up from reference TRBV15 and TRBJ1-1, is DAMVIQNPRYQVTQFGKPVTLSCSQTLNHNVMYWYQQKSSQAPKLLFHYYDKDFNNEADTPDNFQSRRPNTSFCFLDIRSPGLGDTAMYLCATSRDLIGRTEAFFGQGTRLTVV.

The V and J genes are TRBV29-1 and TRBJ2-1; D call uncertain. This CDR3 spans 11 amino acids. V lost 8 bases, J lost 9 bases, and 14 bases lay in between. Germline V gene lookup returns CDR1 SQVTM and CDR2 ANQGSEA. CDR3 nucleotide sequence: TGCAGCCACGGAGTAGGGCGTGAGCAGTTCTTC. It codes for CSHGVGREQFF.

CDR3 DNA: TGCGCCAGCAGCTCCCCCCGGGACCGAAGCAATCAGCCCCAGCATTTT. It codes for CASSSPRDRSNQPQHF. The chain links TRBV4-1 to TRBJ1-5, with D perhaps matching TRBD1 (5 bases). The CDR3 is made up of 16 amino acids. Germline V CDR1 and CDR2: MGHRA, YSYEKL. Deletions cut 5 bases from V and 1 base from J, with 15 bases between.

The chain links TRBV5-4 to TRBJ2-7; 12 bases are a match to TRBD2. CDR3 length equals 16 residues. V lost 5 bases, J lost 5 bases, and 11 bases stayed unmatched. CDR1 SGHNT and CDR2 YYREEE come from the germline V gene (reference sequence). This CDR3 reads CASSPRLAGARDEQYF. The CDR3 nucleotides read TGTGCCAGCAGTCCACGACTAGCGGGGGCAAGGGACGAGCAGTACTTC.

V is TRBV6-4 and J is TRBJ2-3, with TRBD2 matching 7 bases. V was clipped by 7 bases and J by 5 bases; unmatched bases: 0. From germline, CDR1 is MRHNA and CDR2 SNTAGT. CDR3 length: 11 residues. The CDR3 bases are TGTGCCAGCACTAGCGGAGATACGCAGTATTTT. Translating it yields CASTSGDTQYF.

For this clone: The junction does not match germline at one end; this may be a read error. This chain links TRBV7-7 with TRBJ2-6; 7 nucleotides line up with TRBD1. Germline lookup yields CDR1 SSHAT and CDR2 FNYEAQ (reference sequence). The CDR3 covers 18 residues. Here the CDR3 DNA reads TGTGCTAGCAGCTTAGGTTGGGACAGTCCCACGCGGGCCAACGTCCTGACTTTC. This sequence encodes CASSLGWDSPTRANVLTF.